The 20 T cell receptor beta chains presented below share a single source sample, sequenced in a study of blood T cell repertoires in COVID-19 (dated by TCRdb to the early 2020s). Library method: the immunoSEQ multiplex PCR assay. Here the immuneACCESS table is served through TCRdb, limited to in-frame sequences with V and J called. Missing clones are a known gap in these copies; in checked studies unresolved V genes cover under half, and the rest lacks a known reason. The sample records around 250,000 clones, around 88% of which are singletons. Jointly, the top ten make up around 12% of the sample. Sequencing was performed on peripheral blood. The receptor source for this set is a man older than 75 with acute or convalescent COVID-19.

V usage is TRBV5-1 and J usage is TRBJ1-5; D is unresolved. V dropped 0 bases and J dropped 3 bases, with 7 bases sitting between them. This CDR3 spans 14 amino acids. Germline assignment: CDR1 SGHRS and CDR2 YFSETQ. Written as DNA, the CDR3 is TGCGCCAGCAGCTTGGACAGCCCCAATCAGCCCCAGCATTTT. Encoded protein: CASSLDSPNQPQHF.

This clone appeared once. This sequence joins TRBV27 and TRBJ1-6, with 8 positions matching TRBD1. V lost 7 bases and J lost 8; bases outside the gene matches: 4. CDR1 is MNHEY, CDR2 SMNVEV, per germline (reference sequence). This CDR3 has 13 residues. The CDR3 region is CASTLDRDSPLHF. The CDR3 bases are TGTGCCAGCACCCTGGACAGGGATTCACCCCTCCACTTT.

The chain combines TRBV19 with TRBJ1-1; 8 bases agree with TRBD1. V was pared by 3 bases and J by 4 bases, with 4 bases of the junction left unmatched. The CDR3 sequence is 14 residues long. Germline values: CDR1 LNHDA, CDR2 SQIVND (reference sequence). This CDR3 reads CASSMLTGVTEAFF. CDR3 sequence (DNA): TGTGCCAGTAGTATGCTGACAGGGGTCACTGAAGCTTTCTTT.

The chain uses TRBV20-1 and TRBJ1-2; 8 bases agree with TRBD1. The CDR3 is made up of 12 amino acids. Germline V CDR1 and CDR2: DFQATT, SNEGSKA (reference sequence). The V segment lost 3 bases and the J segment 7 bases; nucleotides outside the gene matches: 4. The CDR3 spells CSASRTGSGYTF. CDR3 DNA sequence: TGCAGTGCTAGTCGGACAGGGAGTGGCTACACCTTC.

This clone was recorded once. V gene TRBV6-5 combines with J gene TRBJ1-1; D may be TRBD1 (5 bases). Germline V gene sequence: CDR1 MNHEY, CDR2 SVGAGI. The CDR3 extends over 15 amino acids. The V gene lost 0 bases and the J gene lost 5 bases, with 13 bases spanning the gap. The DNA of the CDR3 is TGTGCCAGCAGTTACTCCAGGGAGGTAGAGACTGAAGCTTTCTTT. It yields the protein CASSYSREVETEAFF.

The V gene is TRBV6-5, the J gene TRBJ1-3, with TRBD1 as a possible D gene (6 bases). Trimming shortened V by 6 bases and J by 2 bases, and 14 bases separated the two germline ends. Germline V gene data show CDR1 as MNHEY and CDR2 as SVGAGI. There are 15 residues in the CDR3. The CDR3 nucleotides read TGTGCCAGCAGCTTCTCCCAGGGGACTGGAAACACCATATATTTT. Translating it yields CASSFSQGTGNTIYF.

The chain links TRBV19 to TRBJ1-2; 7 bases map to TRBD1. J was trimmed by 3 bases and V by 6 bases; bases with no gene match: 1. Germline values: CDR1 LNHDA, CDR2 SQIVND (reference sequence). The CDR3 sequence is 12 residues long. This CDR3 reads CASRGGDYGYTF. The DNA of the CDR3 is TGTGCCAGTAGAGGGGGCGACTATGGCTACACCTTC. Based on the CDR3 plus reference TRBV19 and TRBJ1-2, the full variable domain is DGGITQSPKYLFRKEGQNVTLSCEQNLNHDAMYWYRQDPGQGLRLIYYSQIVNDFQKGDIAEGYSVSREKKESFPLTVTSAQKNPTAFYLCASRGGDYGYTFGSGTRLTVV.

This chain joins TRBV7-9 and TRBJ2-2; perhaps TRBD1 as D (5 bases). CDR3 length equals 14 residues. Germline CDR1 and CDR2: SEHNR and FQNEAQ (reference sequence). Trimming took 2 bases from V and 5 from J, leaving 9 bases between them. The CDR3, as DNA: TGTGCCAGCAGCTTACAGGGTTCGACCGGGGAGCTGTTTTTT. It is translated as CASSLQGSTGELFF.

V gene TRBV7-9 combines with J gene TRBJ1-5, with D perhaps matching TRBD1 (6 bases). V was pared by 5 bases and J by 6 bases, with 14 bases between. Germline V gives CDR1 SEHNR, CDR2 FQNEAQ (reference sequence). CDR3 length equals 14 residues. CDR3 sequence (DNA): TGTGCCAGCAGCCCCACAGGGATTCCTCAGCCCCAGCATTTT. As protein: CASSPTGIPQPQHF. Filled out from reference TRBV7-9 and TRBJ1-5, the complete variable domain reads DTGVSQNPRHKITKRGQNVTFRCDPISEHNRLYWYRQTLGQGPEFLTYFQNEAQLEKSRLLSDRFSAERPKGSFSTLEIQRTEQGDSAMYLCASSPTGIPQPQHFGDGTRLSIL.

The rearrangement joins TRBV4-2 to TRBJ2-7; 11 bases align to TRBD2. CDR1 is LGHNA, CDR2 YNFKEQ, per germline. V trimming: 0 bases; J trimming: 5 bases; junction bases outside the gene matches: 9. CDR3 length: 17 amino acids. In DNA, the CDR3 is TGTGCCAGCAGCCAAGATGTAGCGGGAGGGCTGGCGGACGAGCAGTACTTC. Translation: CASSQDVAGGLADEQYF.

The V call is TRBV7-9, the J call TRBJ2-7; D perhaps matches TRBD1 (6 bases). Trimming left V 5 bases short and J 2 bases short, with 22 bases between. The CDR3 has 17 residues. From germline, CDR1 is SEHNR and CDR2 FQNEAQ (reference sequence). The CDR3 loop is CASSQNPVDRPTYEQYF. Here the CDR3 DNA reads TGTGCCAGCAGCCAAAACCCCGTCGACAGGCCCACCTACGAGCAGTACTTC.

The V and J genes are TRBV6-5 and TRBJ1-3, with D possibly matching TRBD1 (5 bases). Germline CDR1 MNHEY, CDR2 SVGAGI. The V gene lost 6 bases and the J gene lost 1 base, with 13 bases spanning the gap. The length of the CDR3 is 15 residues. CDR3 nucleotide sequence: TGTGCCAGCAGGGGGGAGGGGAGATCTGGAAACACCATATATTTT. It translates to CASRGEGRSGNTIYF.

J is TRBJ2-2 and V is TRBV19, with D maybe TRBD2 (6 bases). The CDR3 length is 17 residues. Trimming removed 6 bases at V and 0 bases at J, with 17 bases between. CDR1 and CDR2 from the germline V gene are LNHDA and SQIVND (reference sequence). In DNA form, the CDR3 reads TGTGCCAGTAGCCCCTGGGCGCTAGCGCCGAACACCGGGGAGCTGTTTTTT. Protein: CASSPWALAPNTGELFF. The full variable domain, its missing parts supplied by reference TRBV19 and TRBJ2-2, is DGGITQSPKYLFRKEGQNVTLSCEQNLNHDAMYWYRQDPGQGLRLIYYSQIVNDFQKGDIAEGYSVSREKKESFPLTVTSAQKNPTAFYLCASSPWALAPNTGELFFGEGSRLTVL.

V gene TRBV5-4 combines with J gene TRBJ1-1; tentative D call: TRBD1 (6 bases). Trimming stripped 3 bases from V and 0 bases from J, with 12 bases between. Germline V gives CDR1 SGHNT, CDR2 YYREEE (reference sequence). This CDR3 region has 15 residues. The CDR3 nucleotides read TGTGCCAGCAGCTCGCTCGACAGGCTGAACACTGAAGCTTTCTTT. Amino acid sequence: CASSSLDRLNTEAFF.

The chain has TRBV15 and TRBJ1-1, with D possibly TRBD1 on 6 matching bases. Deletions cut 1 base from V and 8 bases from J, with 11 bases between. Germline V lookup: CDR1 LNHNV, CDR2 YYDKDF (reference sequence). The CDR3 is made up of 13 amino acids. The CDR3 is CATSRAYREEAFF. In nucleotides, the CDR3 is TGTGCCACCAGCAGAGCCTACAGGGAGGAAGCTTTCTTT.

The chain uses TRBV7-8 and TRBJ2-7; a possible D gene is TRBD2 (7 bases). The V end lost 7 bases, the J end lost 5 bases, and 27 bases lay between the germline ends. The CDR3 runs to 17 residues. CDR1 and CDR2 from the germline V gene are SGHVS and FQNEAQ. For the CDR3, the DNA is TGTGCCAGCATCCGTCTCCCAGGGGCGGGAGAATTCCACGAGCAGTACTTC. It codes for CASIRLPGAGEFHEQYF.

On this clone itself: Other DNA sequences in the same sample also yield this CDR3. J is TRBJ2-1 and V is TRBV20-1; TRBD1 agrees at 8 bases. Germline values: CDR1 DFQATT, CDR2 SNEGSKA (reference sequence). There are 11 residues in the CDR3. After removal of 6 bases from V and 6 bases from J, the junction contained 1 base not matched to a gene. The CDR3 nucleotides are TGCAGTGCCGGACAGGGCAATGAGCAGTTCTTC. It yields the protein CSAGQGNEQFF.

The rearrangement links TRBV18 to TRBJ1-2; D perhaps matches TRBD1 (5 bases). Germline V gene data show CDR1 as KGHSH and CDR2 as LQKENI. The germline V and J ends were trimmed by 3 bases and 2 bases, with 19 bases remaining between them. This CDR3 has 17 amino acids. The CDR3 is CASSPSEAGLSNYGYTF. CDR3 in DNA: TGTGCCAGCTCACCGAGTGAGGCAGGGTTGTCGAACTATGGCTACACCTTC.

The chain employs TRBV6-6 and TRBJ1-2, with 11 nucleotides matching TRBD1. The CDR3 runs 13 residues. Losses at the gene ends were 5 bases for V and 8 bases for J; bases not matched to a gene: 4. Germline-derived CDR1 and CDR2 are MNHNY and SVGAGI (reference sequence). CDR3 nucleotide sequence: TGTGCCAGCAGTCGGGACAGGGGGAACGGCTACACCTTC. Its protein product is CASSRDRGNGYTF.

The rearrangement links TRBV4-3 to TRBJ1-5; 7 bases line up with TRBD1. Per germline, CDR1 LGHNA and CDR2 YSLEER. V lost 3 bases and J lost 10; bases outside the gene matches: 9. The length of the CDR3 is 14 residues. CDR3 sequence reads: CASSHTGETKPQHF. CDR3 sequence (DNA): TGCGCCAGCAGCCATACAGGGGAGACAAAACCCCAGCATTTT.